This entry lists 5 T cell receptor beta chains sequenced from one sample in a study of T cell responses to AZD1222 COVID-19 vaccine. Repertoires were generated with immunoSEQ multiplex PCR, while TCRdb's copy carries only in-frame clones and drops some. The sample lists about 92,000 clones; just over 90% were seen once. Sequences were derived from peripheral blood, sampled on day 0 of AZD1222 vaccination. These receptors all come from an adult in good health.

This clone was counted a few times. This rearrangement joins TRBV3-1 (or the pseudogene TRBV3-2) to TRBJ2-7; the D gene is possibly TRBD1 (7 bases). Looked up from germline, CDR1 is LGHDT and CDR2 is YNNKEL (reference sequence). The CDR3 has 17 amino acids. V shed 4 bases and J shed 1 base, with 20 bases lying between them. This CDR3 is CASSRYGDREASYEQYF. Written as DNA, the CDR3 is TGTGCCAGCAGCCGTTACGGTGACAGGGAGGCATCCTACGAGCAGTACTTC.

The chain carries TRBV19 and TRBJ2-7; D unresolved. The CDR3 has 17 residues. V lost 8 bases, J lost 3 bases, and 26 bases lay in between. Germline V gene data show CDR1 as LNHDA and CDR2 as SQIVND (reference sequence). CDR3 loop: CASANVPTSVGLYEQYF. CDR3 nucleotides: TGTGCCAGTGCGAACGTCCCGACGAGCGTCGGTCTCTACGAGCAGTACTTC.

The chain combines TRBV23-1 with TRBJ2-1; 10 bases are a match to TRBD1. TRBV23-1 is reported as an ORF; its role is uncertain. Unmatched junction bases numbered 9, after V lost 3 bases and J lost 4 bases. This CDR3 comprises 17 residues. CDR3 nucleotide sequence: TGCGCCAGCAGTCACCAGTTCGGGACAGGGGAATACAATGAGCAGTTCTTC. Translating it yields CASSHQFGTGEYNEQFF.

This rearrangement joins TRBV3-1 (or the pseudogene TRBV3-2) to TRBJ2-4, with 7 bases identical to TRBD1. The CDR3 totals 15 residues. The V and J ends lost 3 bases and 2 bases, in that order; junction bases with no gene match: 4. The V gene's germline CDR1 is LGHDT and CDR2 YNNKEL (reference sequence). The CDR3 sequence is CASSQVRGSKNIQYF. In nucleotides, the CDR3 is TGTGCCAGCAGCCAGGTCAGGGGGTCCAAAAACATTCAGTACTTC.

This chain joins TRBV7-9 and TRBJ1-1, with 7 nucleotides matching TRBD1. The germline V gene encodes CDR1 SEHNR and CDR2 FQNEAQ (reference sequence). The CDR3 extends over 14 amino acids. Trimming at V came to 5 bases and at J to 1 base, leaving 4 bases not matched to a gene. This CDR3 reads CASSLGQENTEAFF. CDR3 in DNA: TGTGCCAGCAGCCTTGGACAGGAGAACACTGAAGCTTTCTTT.